This T cell receptor beta chain was observed in a study of blood T cell repertoires in COVID-19. V was clipped by 7 bases and J by 5 bases; unmatched bases: 10. The CDR3 has 14 amino acids. The V gene's germline CDR1 is SGHTA and CDR2 FQGNSA. Measured with immunoSEQ multiplex PCR; TCRdb has only the in-frame clones, and not every one. The sample shows more than 150,000 clones, approximately 88% of them seen only once. The TCR originated in a woman aged 60-75 years with acute or convalescent COVID-19. Sequencing was performed on peripheral blood. The V call is TRBV7-2, the J call TRBJ2-5, with 7 bases that match TRBD1. The CDR3 region is CASTLTGVGETQYF. The CDR3 region has the DNA TGTGCCAGCACTTTAACAGGGGTGGGGGAGACCCAGTACTTC.